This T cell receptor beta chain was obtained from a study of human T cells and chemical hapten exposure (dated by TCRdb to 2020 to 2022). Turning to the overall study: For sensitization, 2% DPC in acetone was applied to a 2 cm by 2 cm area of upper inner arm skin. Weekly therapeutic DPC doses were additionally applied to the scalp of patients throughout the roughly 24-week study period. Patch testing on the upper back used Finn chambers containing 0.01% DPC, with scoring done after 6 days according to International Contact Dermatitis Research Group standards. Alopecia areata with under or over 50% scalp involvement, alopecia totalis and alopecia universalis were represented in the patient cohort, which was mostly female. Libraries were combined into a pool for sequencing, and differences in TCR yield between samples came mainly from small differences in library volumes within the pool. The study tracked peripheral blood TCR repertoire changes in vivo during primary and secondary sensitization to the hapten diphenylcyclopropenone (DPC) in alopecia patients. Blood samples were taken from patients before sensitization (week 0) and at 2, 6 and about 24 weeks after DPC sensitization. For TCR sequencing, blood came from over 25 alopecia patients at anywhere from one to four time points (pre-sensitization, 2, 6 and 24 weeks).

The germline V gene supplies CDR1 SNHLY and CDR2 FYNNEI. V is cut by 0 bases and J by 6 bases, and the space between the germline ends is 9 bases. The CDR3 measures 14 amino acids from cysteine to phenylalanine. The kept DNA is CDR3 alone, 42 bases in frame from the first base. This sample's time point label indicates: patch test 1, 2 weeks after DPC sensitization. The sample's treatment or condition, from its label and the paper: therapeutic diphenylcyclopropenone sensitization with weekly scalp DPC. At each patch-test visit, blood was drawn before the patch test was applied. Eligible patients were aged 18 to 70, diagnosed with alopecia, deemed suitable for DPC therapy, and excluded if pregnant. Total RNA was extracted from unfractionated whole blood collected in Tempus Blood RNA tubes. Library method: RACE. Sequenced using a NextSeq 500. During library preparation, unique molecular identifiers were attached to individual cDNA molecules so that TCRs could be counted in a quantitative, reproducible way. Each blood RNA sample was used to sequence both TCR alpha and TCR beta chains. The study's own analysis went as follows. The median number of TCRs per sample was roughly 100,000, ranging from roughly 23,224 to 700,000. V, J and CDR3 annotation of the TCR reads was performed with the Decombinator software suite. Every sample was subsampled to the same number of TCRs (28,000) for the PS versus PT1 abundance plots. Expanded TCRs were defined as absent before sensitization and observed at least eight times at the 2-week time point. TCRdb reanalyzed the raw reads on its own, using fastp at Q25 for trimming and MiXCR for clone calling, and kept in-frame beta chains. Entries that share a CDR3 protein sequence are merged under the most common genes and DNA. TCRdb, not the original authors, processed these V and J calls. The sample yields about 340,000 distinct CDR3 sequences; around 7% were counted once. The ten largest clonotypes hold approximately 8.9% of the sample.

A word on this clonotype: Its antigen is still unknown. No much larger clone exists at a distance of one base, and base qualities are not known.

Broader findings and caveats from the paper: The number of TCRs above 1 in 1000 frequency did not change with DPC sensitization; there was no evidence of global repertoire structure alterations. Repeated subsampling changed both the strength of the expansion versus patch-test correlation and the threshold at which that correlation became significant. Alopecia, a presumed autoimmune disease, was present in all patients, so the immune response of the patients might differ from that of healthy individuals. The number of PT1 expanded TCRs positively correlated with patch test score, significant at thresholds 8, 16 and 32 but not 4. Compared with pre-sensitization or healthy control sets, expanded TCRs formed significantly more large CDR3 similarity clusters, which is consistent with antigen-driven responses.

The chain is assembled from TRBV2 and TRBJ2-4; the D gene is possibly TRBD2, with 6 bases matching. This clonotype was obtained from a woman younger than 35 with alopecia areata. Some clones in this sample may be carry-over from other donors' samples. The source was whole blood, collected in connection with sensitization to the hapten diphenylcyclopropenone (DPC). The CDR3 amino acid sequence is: CASSEALRGNIQYF. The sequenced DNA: TGTGCCAGCAGTGAAGCCTTGCGGGGAAACATTCAGTACTTC.